This record covers a single T cell receptor (beta chain). This sample was included in a study of shared clonotypes between healthy human individuals. The CDR3 consists of 14 residues. V gave up 7 bases and J gave up 2 bases, with 16 bases separating them. The germline V gene encodes CDR1 SQVTM and CDR2 ANQGSEA. Only Caucasian adults living in Nashville, Tennessee served as donors. Libraries were prepared by immunoSEQ multiplex PCR; TCRdb keeps only in-frame clonotypes and omits some of them. The sample lists about 2.4 million clones, approximately 93% seen once, with 0.36% in the top ten. V usage is TRBV29-1 and J usage is TRBJ2-3, with D perhaps assigned TRBD1 or TRBD2 (6 bases each). This clonotype was obtained from a man aged 18-30 years in good health. Some clones in this sample may be carry-over from other donors' samples. The sequenced material came from naive CD4+ T cells from PBMCs. The subset: CD45RA+ positively selected. CDR3 protein: CSARGGRYTDTQYF. In DNA form, the CDR3 reads TGCAGCGCCCGAGGGGGGCGGTACACAGATACGCAGTATTTT.